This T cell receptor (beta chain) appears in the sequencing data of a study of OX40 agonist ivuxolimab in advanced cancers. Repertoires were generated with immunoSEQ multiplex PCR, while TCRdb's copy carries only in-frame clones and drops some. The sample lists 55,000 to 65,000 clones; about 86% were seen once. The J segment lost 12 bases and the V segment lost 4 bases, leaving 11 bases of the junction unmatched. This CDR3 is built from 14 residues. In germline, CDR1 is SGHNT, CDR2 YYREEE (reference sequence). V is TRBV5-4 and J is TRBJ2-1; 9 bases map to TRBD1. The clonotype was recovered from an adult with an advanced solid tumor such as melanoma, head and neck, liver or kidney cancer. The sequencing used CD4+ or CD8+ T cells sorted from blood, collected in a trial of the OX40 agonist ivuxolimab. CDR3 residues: CASSPGTGSLWQFF. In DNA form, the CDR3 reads TGTGCCAGCAGCCCCGGGACAGGGTCATTGTGGCAGTTCTTC.